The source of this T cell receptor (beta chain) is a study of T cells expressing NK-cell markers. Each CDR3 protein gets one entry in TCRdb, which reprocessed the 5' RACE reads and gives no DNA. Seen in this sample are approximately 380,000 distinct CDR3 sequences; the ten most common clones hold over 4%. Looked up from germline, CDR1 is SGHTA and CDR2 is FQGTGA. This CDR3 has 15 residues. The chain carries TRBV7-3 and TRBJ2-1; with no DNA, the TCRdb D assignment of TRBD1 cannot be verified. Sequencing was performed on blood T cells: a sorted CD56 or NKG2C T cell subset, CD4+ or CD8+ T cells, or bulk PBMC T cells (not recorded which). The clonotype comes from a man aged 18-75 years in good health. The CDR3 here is CASSYRTGGYNEQFF.